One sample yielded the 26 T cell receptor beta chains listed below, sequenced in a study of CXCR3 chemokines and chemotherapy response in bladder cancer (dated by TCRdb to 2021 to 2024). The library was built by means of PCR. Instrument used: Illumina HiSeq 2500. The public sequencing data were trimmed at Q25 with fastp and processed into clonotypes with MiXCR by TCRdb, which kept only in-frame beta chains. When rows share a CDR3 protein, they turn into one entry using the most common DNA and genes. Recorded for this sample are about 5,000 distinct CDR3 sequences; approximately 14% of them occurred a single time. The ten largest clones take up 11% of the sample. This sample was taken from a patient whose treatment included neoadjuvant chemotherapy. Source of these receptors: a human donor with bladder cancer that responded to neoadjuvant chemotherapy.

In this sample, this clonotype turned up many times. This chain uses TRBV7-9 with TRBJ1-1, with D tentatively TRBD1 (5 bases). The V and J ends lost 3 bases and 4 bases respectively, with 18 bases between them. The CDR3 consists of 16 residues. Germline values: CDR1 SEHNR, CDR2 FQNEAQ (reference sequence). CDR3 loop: CASSFTLGARGTEAFF. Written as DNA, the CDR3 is TGTGCCAGCAGCTTCACGCTCGGGGCTAGGGGCACTGAAGCTTTCTTT.

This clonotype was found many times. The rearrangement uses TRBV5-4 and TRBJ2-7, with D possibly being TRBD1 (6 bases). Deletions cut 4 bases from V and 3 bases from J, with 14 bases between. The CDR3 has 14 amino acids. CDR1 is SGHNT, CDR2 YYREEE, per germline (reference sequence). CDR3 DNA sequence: TGTGCCAGCAGCGGCAGGGGCGGCGGCTACGAGCAGTACTTC. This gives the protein CASSGRGGGYEQYF.

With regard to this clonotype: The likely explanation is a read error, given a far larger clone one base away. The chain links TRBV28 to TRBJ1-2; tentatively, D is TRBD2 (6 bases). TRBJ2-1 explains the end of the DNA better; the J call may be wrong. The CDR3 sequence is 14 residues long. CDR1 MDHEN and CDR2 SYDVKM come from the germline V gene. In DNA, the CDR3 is TGTGCCAGCAAATTTCCGGGGGAATCCAATGAGCAGTTCTTC. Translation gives CASKFPGESNEQFF.

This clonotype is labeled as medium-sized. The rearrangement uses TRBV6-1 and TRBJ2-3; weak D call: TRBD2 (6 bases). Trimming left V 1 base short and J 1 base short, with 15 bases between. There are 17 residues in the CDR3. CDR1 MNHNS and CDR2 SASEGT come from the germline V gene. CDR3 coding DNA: TGTGCCAGCAGTGAAGGAAGCAGGGAGGCAGGCACAGATACGCAGTATTTT. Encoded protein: CASSEGSREAGTDTQYF.

The CDR3 spells CASGHGTEQETQYF. The CDR3 nucleotides read TGTGCCAGCGGCCATGGGACAGAGCAAGAGACCCAGTACTTC. The chain has TRBV7-3 and TRBJ2-5; TRBD1 agrees at 7 bases. V shed 8 bases and J 2 bases; nucleotides not matched to a gene: 8. The CDR3 has 14 residues. From germline, CDR1 is SGHTA and CDR2 FQGTGA.

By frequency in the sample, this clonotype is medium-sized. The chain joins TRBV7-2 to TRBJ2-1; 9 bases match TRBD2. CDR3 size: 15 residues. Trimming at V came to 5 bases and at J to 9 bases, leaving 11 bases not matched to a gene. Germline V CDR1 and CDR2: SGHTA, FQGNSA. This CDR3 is CASSQELAGVFEQFF. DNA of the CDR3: TGTGCCAGCAGCCAAGAATTAGCGGGAGTTTTTGAGCAGTTCTTC.

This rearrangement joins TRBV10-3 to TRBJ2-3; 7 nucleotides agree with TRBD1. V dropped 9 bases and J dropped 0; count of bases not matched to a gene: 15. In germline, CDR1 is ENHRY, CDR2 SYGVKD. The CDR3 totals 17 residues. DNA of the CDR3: TGTGCCATTAACAGGGGTGGTGGCCAGACTAGCACAGATACGCAGTATTTT. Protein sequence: CAINRGGGQTSTDTQYF.

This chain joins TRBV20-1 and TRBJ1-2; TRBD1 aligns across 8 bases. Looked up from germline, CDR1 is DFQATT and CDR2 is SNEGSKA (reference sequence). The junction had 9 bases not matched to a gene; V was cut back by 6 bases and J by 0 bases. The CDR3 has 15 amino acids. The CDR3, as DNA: TGCAGTGCCCTGACAGGGGCCGGGTCTAACTATGGCTACACCTTC. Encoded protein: CSALTGAGSNYGYTF.

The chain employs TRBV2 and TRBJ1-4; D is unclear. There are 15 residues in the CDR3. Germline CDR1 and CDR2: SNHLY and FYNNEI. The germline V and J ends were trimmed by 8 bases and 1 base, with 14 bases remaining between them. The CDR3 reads CASGGGPGTNEKLFF. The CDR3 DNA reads TGTGCCAGCGGCGGAGGTCCGGGAACTAATGAAAAACTGTTTTTT.

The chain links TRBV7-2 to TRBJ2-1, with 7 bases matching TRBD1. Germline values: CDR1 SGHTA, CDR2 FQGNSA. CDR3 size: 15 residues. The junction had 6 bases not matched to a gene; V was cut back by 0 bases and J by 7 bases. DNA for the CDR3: TGTGCCAGCAGCTTAGCGTCAGGGGGTGGGAATGAGCAGTTCTTC. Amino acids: CASSLASGGGNEQFF.

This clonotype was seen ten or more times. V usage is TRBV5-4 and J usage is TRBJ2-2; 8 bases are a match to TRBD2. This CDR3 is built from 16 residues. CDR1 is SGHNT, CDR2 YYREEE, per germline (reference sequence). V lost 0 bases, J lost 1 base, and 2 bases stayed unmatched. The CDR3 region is CASSLGSGKNTGELFF. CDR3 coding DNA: TGTGCCAGCAGCTTGGGTAGCGGGAAGAACACCGGGGAGCTGTTTTTT. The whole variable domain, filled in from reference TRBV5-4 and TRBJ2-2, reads ETGVTQSPTHLIKTRGQQVTLRCSSQSGHNTVSWYQQALGQGPQFIFQYYREEENGRGNFPPRFSGLQFPNYSSELNVNALELDDSALYLCASSLGSGKNTGELFFGEGSRLTVL.

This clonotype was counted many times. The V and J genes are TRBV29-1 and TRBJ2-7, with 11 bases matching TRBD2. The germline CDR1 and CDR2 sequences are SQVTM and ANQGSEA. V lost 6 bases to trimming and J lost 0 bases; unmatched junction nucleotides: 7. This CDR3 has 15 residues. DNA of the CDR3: TGCAGCGTCGCCGGACTAGCGGGTAGCTCCTACGAGCAGTACTTC. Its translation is CSVAGLAGSSYEQYF.

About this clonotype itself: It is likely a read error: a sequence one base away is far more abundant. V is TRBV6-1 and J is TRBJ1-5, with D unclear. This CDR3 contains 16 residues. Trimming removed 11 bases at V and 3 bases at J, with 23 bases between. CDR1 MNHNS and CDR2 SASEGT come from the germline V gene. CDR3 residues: CACTSSGIRTNQPQHF. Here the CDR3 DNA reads TGTGCCTGCACCTCCTCTGGAATCCGTACCAATCAGCCCCAGCATTTT.

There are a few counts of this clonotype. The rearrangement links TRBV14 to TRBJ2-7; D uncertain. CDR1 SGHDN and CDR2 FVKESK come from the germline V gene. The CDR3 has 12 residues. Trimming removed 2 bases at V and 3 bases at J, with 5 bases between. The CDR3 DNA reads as TGTGCCAGCAGCCAAAACCGCTACGAGCAGTACTTC. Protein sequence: CASSQNRYEQYF.

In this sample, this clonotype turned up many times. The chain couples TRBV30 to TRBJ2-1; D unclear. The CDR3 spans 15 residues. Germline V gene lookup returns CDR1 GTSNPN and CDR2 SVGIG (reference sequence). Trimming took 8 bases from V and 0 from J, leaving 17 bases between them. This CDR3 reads CARNSDWGSYNEQFF. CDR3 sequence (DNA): TGTGCCAGGAATTCCGACTGGGGCTCCTACAATGAGCAGTTCTTC.

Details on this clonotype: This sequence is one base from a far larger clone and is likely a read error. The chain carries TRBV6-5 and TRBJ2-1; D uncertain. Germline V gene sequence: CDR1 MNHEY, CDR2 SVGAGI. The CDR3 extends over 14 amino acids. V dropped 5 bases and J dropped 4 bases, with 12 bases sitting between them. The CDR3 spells CASSESPQYNEQFF. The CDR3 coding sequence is TGTGCCAGCAGTGAGAGCCCTCAATACAATGAGCAGTTCTTC.

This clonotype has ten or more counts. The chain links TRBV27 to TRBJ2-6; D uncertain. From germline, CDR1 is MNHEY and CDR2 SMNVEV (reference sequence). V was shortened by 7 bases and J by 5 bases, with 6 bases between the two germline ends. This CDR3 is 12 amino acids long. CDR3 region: CASTNRANVLTF. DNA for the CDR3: TGTGCCAGCACTAATAGGGCCAACGTCCTGACTTTC.

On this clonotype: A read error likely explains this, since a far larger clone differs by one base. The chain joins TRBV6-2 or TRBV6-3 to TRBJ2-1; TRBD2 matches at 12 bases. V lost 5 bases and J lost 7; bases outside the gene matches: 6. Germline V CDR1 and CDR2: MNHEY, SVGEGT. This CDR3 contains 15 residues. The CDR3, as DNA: TGTGCCAGCAGTGAGTCACTAGCGGGAGGTAATGAGCAGTTCTTC. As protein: CASSESLAGGNEQFF.

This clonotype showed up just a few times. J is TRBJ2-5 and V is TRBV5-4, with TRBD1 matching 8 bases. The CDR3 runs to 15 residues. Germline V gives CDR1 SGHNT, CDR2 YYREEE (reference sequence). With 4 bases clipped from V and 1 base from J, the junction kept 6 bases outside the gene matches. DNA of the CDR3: TGTGCCAGCAGCCCAGAAGGACAGGGCCAAGAGACCCAGTACTTC. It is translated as CASSPEGQGQETQYF.

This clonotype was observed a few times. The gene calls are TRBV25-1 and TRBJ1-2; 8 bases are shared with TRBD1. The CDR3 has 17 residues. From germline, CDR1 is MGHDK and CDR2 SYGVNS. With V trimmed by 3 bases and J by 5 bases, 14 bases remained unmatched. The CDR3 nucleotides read TGTGCCAGCAGTGACCAAGGGGGTAGACAGGGGCGGTATGGCTACACCTTC. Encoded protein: CASSDQGGRQGRYGYTF.

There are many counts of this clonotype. CDR3 residues: CASRTGGGLYNEQFF. DNA of the CDR3: TGTGCCAGCAGGACCGGGGGCGGCTTGTACAATGAGCAGTTCTTC. The V call is TRBV11-1, the J call TRBJ2-1; D is possibly TRBD1 or TRBD2 (6 bases each). This CDR3 spans 15 amino acids. The V and J ends lost 6 bases and 4 bases respectively, with 16 bases between them. From germline, CDR1 is SGHAT and CDR2 FQDESV (reference sequence).

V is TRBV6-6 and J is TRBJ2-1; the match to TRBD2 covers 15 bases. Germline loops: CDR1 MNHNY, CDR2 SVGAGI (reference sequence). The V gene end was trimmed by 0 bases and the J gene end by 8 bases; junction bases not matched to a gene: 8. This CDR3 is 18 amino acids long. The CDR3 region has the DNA TGTGCCAGCAGTTACTCCGGACTAGCGGGAGGGGGGGCCCATGAGCAGTTCTTC. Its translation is CASSYSGLAGGGAHEQFF.

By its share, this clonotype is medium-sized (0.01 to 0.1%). CDR3 in DNA: TGTGCCAGCAGTTACATGCCGGGAGGGCCTTGGACCAAAAACATTCAGTACTTC. Its protein is CASSYMPGGPWTKNIQYF. The chain has TRBV6-2 or TRBV6-3 and TRBJ2-4, with 8 bases identical to TRBD2. Germline V lookup: CDR1 MNHEY, CDR2 SVGEGT. The CDR3 is 18 residues long. V was pared by 2 bases and J by 2 bases, with 11 bases of the junction left unmatched.

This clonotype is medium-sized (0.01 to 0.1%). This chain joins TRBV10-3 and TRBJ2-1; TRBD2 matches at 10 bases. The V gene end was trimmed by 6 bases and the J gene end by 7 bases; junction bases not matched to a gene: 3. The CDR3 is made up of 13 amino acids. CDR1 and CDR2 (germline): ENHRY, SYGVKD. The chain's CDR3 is CAIREGLANEQFF. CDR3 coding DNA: TGTGCCATCAGAGAGGGACTAGCGAATGAGCAGTTCTTC.

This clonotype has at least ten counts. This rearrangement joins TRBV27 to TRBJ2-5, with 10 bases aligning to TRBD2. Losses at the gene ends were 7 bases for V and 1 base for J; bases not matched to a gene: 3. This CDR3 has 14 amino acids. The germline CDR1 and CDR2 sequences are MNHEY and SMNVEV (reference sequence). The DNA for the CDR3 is TGTGCCAGCACTGTAGCGGGAGGCCAAGAGACCCAGTACTTC. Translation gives CASTVAGGQETQYF.

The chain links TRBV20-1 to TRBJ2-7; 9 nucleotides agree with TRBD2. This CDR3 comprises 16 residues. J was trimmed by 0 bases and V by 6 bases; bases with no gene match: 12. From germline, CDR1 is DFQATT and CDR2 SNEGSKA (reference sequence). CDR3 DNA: TGCAGTGCCACCGGGCTAGCGGGAAGGTTCTCCTACGAGCAGTACTTC. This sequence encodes CSATGLAGRFSYEQYF.